This paragraph covers one T cell receptor (beta chain) sequence. Its target is unknown. The CDR3 is 14 amino acids. CDR1 MNHNS and CDR2 SASEGT come from the germline V gene. V gave up 5 bases and J gave up 5 bases, with 16 bases separating them. The data derive from a study of OX40 agonist ivuxolimab in advanced cancers. General observations from the study: The average count of expanded clones was higher among CD8+ T cells than among CD4+.

Profiling relied on immunoSEQ multiplex PCR, and the TCRdb table lists in-frame clones only, not all of them. The table shows about 50,000 clones, with roughly 84% occurring only once. This sequence was found in an adult with an advanced solid tumor such as melanoma, head and neck, liver or kidney cancer. This specimen consisted of CD4+ or CD8+ T cells sorted from blood, obtained in a trial of the OX40 agonist ivuxolimab. The rearrangement links TRBV6-1 to TRBJ2-7, with D possibly TRBD2 on 6 matching bases. CDR3 region: CASSKRDSRDEQYF. In DNA form, the CDR3 reads TGTGCCAGCAGTAAAAGGGACTCTCGAGACGAGCAGTACTTC.